One sample yielded the 23 T cell receptor beta chains listed below, sequenced in a study of T cells in Graves' hyperthyroidism and ophthalmopathy. The source material, RNA transcripts, was used to amplify TCR beta CDR3 regions. A first-round RT-PCR of the TCR CDR3 used the HTBI primer set. One entry per CDR3 protein results from TCRdb running MiXCR on the multiplex PCR reads. The sample carries 160,000 or so distinct CDR3 sequences, 8% to 9.5% recorded once. The sample comprised blood. These receptor sequences come from a young woman with Graves' hyperthyroidism that later progressed to Graves' ophthalmopathy.

This clonotype was counted ten times or more. The V gene is TRBV24-1, the J gene TRBJ2-6, with D maybe TRBD1 (5 bases). With 3 bases removed from V and 0 bases from J, the gap between germline ends came to 8 bases. Germline CDR1 is KGHDR and CDR2 is SFDVKD. The CDR3 covers 16 residues. DNA for the CDR3: TGTGCCACCAGTGATCCAAGGGGCTCTGGGGCCAACGTCCTGACTTTC. Translation: CATSDPRGSGANVLTF.

In this sample, this clonotype turned up many times. For the CDR3, the DNA is TGCAGTGCTAGGGGCGGGGGCGTAGGGGAGACCCAGTACTTC. Its translation: CSARGGGVGETQYF. The chain combines TRBV20-1 with TRBJ2-5; tentatively, D is TRBD2 (7 bases). Germline values: CDR1 DFQATT, CDR2 SNEGSKA (reference sequence). The CDR3 totals 14 residues. V lost 3 bases, J lost 5 bases, and 16 bases lay in between.

The rearrangement joins TRBV24-1 to TRBJ2-5; 9 positions agree with TRBD2. Germline V gene lookup returns CDR1 KGHDR and CDR2 SFDVKD. The V and J ends lost 6 bases and 4 bases, in that order; junction bases with no gene match: 11. CDR3 size: 16 residues. The chain's CDR3 is CATSSLASGIGETQYF. The CDR3 bases are TGTGCCACCAGTTCGCTTGCTAGCGGGATTGGAGAGACCCAGTACTTC.

Comments on this clonotype: This may be a read error, as it is one base from a much larger clone. The chain joins TRBV20-1 to TRBJ1-5, with 11 nucleotides matching TRBD1. CDR1 is DFQATT and CDR2 is SNEGSKA in the germline V gene (reference sequence). This CDR3 has 15 amino acids. The CDR3 bases are TGCGGTGCTAGCCGGGACAGGGGGTCGAATCAGCCCCAGCATTTT. Translation gives CGASRDRGSNQPQHF.

The chain is built from TRBV9 and TRBJ2-3; TRBD2 might be the D (5 bases). Germline-derived CDR1 and CDR2 are SGDLS and YYNGEE. This CDR3 comprises 14 residues. V was shortened by 4 bases and J by 1 base, with 10 bases between the two germline ends. Here the CDR3 DNA reads TGTGCCAGCAGCCTCACAGCGGGCACAGATACGCAGTATTTT. Encoded protein: CASSLTAGTDTQYF.

This chain joins TRBV20-1 and TRBJ1-1; D gene ambiguous. Germline V CDR1 and CDR2: DFQATT, SNEGSKA (reference sequence). The CDR3 has 11 amino acids. Trimming shortened V by 3 bases and J by 3 bases, and 5 bases separated the two germline ends. Here the CDR3 DNA reads TGCAGTGCTAGTCGCGACACTGAAGCTTTCTTT. The encoded protein is CSASRDTEAFF.

In its sample, this clonotype was seen many times. V is TRBV28 and J is TRBJ2-7; possibly TRBD1 for D (6 bases). Germline CDR1 and CDR2: MDHEN and SYDVKM. This CDR3 region has 14 residues. The ends were cut back, 5 bases at V and 4 bases at J, with 15 bases in the middle. The CDR3 DNA reads TGTGCCAGCAGTATTGACAGGTCAGGGTACGAGCAGTACTTC. Protein: CASSIDRSGYEQYF.

This clonotype was detected ten times or more. The V call is TRBV7-9, the J call TRBJ2-1; 12 bases line up with TRBD1. Trimming took 5 bases from V and 2 from J; bases not matched to a gene: 13. The CDR3 has 19 residues. The germline V gene encodes CDR1 SEHNR and CDR2 FQNEAQ (reference sequence). CDR3 in amino acids: CASSPTGTGGLSPYNEQFF. The DNA for the CDR3 is TGTGCCAGCAGCCCGACCGGGACAGGGGGCCTATCTCCCTACAATGAGCAGTTCTTC.

This clonotype has a count of ten or more. The genes are TRBV6-2 or TRBV6-3 and TRBJ2-1, with 10 bases lining up with TRBD2. The length of the CDR3 is 14 residues. CDR1 and CDR2 from the germline V gene are MNHEY and SVGEGT. Germline trimming cut 5 bases from V and 8 bases from J; bases unmatched to any gene: 6. CDR3 in amino acids: CASSRLAGVDEQFF. The DNA for the CDR3 is TGTGCCAGCAGTAGGCTAGCGGGAGTGGATGAGCAGTTCTTC.

This clonotype was seen repeatedly, ten times or more. The V and J genes are TRBV3-1 and TRBJ2-1, with TRBD2 matching 9 bases. Germline CDR1 is LGHDT and CDR2 is YNNKEL (reference sequence). The ends lost 1 base at V and 4 bases at J; junction bases unmatched: 2. The CDR3 runs to 15 residues. CDR3 sequence (DNA): TGTGCCAGCAGCCAAGGTCTAGCGGGGTACAATGAGCAGTTCTTC. Amino acid sequence: CASSQGLAGYNEQFF.

This clonotype was observed a few times. Because it lacks the conserved phenylalanine or tryptophan at the end, this CDR3 is likely a read error. V gene TRBV7-9 combines with J gene TRBJ2-7, with D maybe TRBD1 (6 bases). From germline, CDR1 is SEHNR and CDR2 FQNEAQ (reference sequence). Trimming shortened V by 1 base and J by 4 bases, and 14 bases separated the two germline ends. This CDR3 is 15 amino acids long. The DNA for the CDR3 is TGTGCCAGCAGCTTAGGAGAGGGGGAAGGATACGAGCAGTACCTC. Protein product: CASSLGEGEGYEQYL.

This clonotype was picked up many times. The V and J genes are TRBV28 and TRBJ2-7; 7 nucleotides align to TRBD1. The CDR3 is made up of 14 amino acids. In germline, CDR1 is MDHEN, CDR2 SYDVKM. V trimming: 4 bases; J trimming: 0 bases; junction bases outside the gene matches: 3. The CDR3 DNA sequence: TGTGCCAGCAGTTCGGCAGGGGGCTCCTACGAGCAGTACTTC. Translated: CASSSAGGSYEQYF.

This clonotype was seen many times. Here the CDR3 reads CASSSQYRDTEAFF. In nucleotides, the CDR3 is TGTGCCAGCAGCTCCCAATACAGGGACACTGAAGCTTTCTTT. This rearrangement joins TRBV7-9 to TRBJ1-1, with D possibly matching TRBD1 (6 bases). This CDR3 is 14 amino acids long. Germline values: CDR1 SEHNR, CDR2 FQNEAQ (reference sequence). V lost 4 bases to trimming and J lost 3 bases, with 12 bases between them.

This chain uses TRBV24-1 with TRBJ2-2; 14 bases are a match to TRBD2. Looked up from germline, CDR1 is KGHDR and CDR2 is SFDVKD. V dropped 7 bases and J dropped 3; count of bases not matched to a gene: 6. The CDR3 is 17 amino acids. CDR3 coding DNA: TGTGCCACCAGCTGGACTAGCGGGAGGAGGGACACCGGGGAGCTGTTTTTT. It specifies CATSWTSGRRDTGELFF.

This clonotype was detected ten times or more. This chain connects TRBV6-4 to TRBJ1-6; possible D gene TRBD1, 6 bases. The CDR3 contains 13 residues. V gave up 4 bases and J gave up 5 bases, with 6 bases separating them. From germline, CDR1 is MRHNA and CDR2 SNTAGT. CDR3 residues: CASSGDNNSPLHF. CDR3 nucleotides: TGTGCCAGCAGTGGGGACAATAATTCACCCCTCCACTTT.

This rearrangement joins TRBV4-2 to TRBJ1-6; TRBD1 might be the D (5 bases). The CDR3 is made up of 17 amino acids. Germline-derived CDR1 and CDR2 are LGHNA and YNFKEQ. V was trimmed by 1 base and J by 0 bases, leaving 10 bases between them. Here the CDR3 DNA reads TGTGCCAGCAGCCAAGGACCTAGGGGCTCCTATAATTCACCCCTCCACTTT. Translated: CASSQGPRGSYNSPLHF.

This clonotype appeared many times. The CDR3 bases are TGTGCCAGCAGTGCCCGATGGCAGGGGGTTATGAACACTGAAGCTTTCTTT. This gives the protein CASSARWQGVMNTEAFF. The V and J genes are TRBV6-1 and TRBJ1-1; 7 bases agree with TRBD1. Germline V gene data show CDR1 as MNHNS and CDR2 as SASEGT. After removal of 4 bases from V and 0 bases from J, the junction contained 11 bases not matched to a gene. CDR3 length: 17 amino acids.

With regard to this clonotype: Being one base from a much bigger clone, this may be a read error. The J gene is TRBJ2-5, the V gene TRBV11-3; 7 bases match TRBD1. With V trimmed by 5 bases and J by 1 base, 7 bases remained unmatched. The CDR3 sequence is 15 residues long. Germline V gene data show CDR1 as SGHNT and CDR2 as YENEEA. CDR3 region: CASSAKGQTQETQYF. The CDR3 nucleotides are TGTGCCAGCAGCGCAAAGGGACAGACCCAAGAGACCCAGTACTTC.

This clonotype has ten or more counts. The genes are TRBV2 and TRBJ2-3, with D unclear. The CDR3 has 14 amino acids. Germline V gene data show CDR1 as SNHLY and CDR2 as FYNNEI. With 5 bases removed from V and 2 bases from J, the gap between germline ends came to 11 bases. The CDR3 DNA is TGTGCCAGCAGTCCGGGCCTCTCCACAGATACGCAGTATTTT. This sequence encodes CASSPGLSTDTQYF.

This clonotype was counted ten times or more. The rearrangement links TRBV5-1 to TRBJ2-1, with TRBD2 matching 15 bases. V lost 3 bases, J lost 3 bases, and 7 bases stayed unmatched. This CDR3 region has 18 residues. Germline V CDR1 and CDR2: SGHRS, YFSETQ. The CDR3 sequence is CASSSRTSGRAGYNEQFF. The CDR3 DNA is TGCGCCAGCAGCTCACGGACTAGCGGGAGGGCAGGCTACAATGAGCAGTTCTTC.

This clonotype was recorded many times. The chain links TRBV10-3 to TRBJ1-1; 11 positions match TRBD1. The CDR3 totals 13 residues. CDR1 is ENHRY and CDR2 is SYGVKD in the germline V gene. V was pared by 6 bases and J by 3 bases, with 0 bases of the junction left unmatched. For the CDR3, the DNA is TGTGCCATCAGGGGACAGGGGGACACTGAAGCTTTCTTT. It translates to CAIRGQGDTEAFF.

At least ten counts were recorded for this clonotype. The chain is built from TRBV13 and TRBJ2-7; D call uncertain. Germline CDR1 is PRHDT and CDR2 is FYEKMQ (reference sequence). The ends were cut back, 1 base at V and 3 bases at J, with 4 bases in the middle. CDR3 length equals 12 residues. In DNA form, the CDR3 reads TGTGCCAGCAGCTTAGCCCTCTACGAGCAGTACTTC. It codes for CASSLALYEQYF. Full variable domain (outside the CDR3, taken from reference TRBV13 and TRBJ2-7): AAGVIQSPRHLIKEKRETATLKCYPIPRHDTVYWYQQGPGQDPQFLISFYEKMQSDKGSIPDRFSAQQFSDYHSELNMSSLELGDSALYFCASSLALYEQYFGPGTRLTVT.

V and J are TRBV4-2 and TRBJ2-3, with D hard to call. V lost 5 bases, J lost 0 bases, and 9 bases lay in between. Germline assignment: CDR1 LGHNA and CDR2 YNFKEQ. CDR3 size: 14 residues. This chain's CDR3 is CASSGRTSTDTQYF. For the CDR3, the DNA is TGTGCCAGCAGCGGCAGAACTAGCACAGATACGCAGTATTTT.